This T cell receptor (beta chain) comes out of a study of CD8 T cells in ankylosing spondylitis. General study points: Among TCR beta sequences, a motif of several highly homologous variants appeared characteristic of ankylosing spondylitis blood. The disease-linked clones had a CD8+ phenotype and low blood frequencies.

The CDR3 consists of 18 residues. The J segment lost 1 base and the V segment lost 4 bases, leaving 8 bases of the junction unmatched. The germline gives CDR1 SGDLS, CDR2 YYNGEE. This clonotype was detected ten times or more. The antigen remains undetermined. Quantitative barcoded 5'-RACE was used to prepare TCR beta libraries. In TCRdb, the 5' RACE reads were re-called with MiXCR into one record per CDR3 protein. This table holds 40,000 to 55,000 distinct CDR3 sequences, around 7.4% found once. The J gene is TRBJ2-2, the V gene TRBV9; 12 positions agree with TRBD2. What was sequenced was blood, either unsorted or a sorted T cell fraction (not recorded which). The origin of this receptor is a female donor with ankylosing spondylitis or in good health (not recorded which). The CDR3 loop reads CASSPRLAGAKNTGELFF. As DNA, the CDR3 is TGTGCCAGCAGCCCTCGACTAGCGGGGGCTAAGAACACCGGGGAGCTGTTTTTT.